This entry lists 32 T cell receptor beta chains sequenced from one sample in a study of cytomegalovirus exposure and HLA in healthy donors. The PCR employed 60 Vbeta primers together with 13 Jbeta primers. Generated by immunoSEQ multiplex PCR, the TCRdb table keeps only in-frame clones and is missing some. The sample data list some 110,000 clones. The sequenced sample consisted of PBMCs. The receptors here all came from a man between 18 and 29 years old in good health and CMV-seronegative.

The rearrangement uses TRBV5-1 and TRBJ2-1, with a tentative D call TRBD2 (5 bases). The CDR3 contains 13 residues. Trimming removed 3 bases at V and 1 base at J, with 5 bases between. Germline V gene lookup returns CDR1 SGHRS and CDR2 YFSETQ. The CDR3 here is CASSSGSYNEQFF. The CDR3 DNA follows: TGCGCCAGCAGCTCGGGGTCCTACAATGAGCAGTTCTTC.

The J gene is TRBJ1-4, the V gene TRBV5-1; possibly TRBD1 for D (5 bases). The CDR3 is made up of 16 amino acids. The V gene's germline CDR1 is SGHRS and CDR2 YFSETQ. The ends were cut back, 0 bases at V and 7 bases at J, with 16 bases in the middle. CDR3 amino acids: CASSLEVGRAAEKLFF. CDR3 DNA: TGCGCCAGCAGCTTGGAAGTTGGCAGGGCGGCTGAAAAACTGTTTTTT.

CDR3 nucleotide sequence: TGCAGCGTCTCACAGGGGTTAGACTATGGCTACACCTTC. The encoded protein is CSVSQGLDYGYTF. J is TRBJ1-2 and V is TRBV29-1; 7 bases match TRBD1. The CDR3 runs 13 residues. V shed 6 bases, J shed 3 bases, and the junction held 7 bases outside the gene matches. CDR1 is SQVTM, CDR2 ANQGSEA, per germline.

V and J are TRBV7-8 and TRBJ2-7; D is perhaps TRBD2 (6 bases). Germline V gene data show CDR1 as SGHVS and CDR2 as FQNEAQ. The V and J ends lost 4 bases and 3 bases respectively, with 16 bases between them. The CDR3 length is 15 residues. The CDR3 region is CASSSYVTSNYEQYF. The CDR3 nucleotides are TGTGCCAGCAGCTCGTACGTCACTAGCAACTACGAGCAGTACTTC.

This chain connects TRBV7-9 to TRBJ2-2; a possible D gene is TRBD1 (6 bases). The length of the CDR3 is 12 residues. The V end lost 1 base, the J end lost 13 bases, and 10 bases lay between the germline ends. CDR1 and CDR2 from the germline V gene are SEHNR and FQNEAQ (reference sequence). The CDR3: CASSLVQGGLFF. The CDR3 DNA reads as TGTGCCAGCAGCTTAGTACAGGGCGGGCTGTTTTTT.

The chain combines TRBV28 with TRBJ2-7; D is possibly TRBD2 (6 bases). Germline V gene lookup returns CDR1 MDHEN and CDR2 SYDVKM. V was pared by 7 bases and J by 3 bases, with 16 bases between. The CDR3 extends over 14 amino acids. CDR3 sequence reads: CASIQGEAFYEQYF. CDR3 DNA sequence: TGTGCCAGCATCCAAGGGGAGGCCTTCTACGAGCAGTACTTC.

CDR3 protein: CASSATSGAYNEQFF. DNA for the CDR3: TGTGCCAGCAGTGCGACTAGCGGGGCCTACAATGAGCAGTTCTTC. The rearrangement links TRBV6-4 to TRBJ2-1; 11 bases agree with TRBD2. This CDR3 spans 15 amino acids. Per germline, CDR1 MRHNA and CDR2 SNTAGT. V gave up 4 bases and J gave up 2 bases; unmatched junction bases: 1.

Worth noting for this clone: The sample has other DNA sequences that encode this CDR3 too. This chain connects TRBV6-5 to TRBJ1-2, with D possibly matching TRBD1 (6 bases). Germline V gene lookup returns CDR1 MNHEY and CDR2 SVGAGI. This CDR3 has 14 amino acids. Trimming left V 8 bases short and J 7 bases short, with 20 bases between. The CDR3 DNA reads as TGTGCCAGCGCGAGACAGGCACCGCAAGGTGGCTACACCTTC. It is translated as CASARQAPQGGYTF.

This chain connects TRBV6-1 to TRBJ2-7, with 12 positions matching TRBD1. The CDR3 totals 14 residues. Per the germline V gene, CDR1 is MNHNS and CDR2 is SASEGT. V dropped 8 bases and J dropped 6; count of bases not matched to a gene: 8. The CDR3: CASGSGTGGVEQYF. For the CDR3, the DNA is TGTGCCAGCGGATCCGGGACAGGGGGCGTCGAGCAGTACTTC.

The chain uses TRBV28 and TRBJ2-1, with a tentative D call TRBD1 (5 bases). Germline CDR1 is MDHEN and CDR2 is SYDVKM. V lost 3 bases to trimming and J lost 3 bases, with 9 bases between them. The CDR3 sequence is 14 residues long. This CDR3 is CASSLVGVYNEQFF. The DNA for the CDR3 is TGTGCCAGCAGTTTGGTAGGGGTCTACAATGAGCAGTTCTTC. Combining the CDR3 with reference TRBV28 and TRBJ2-1 gives the whole variable domain DVKVTQSSRYLVKRTGEKVFLECVQDMDHENMFWYRQDPGLGLRLIYFSYDVKMKEKGDIPEGYSVSREKKERFSLILESASTNQTSMYLCASSLVGVYNEQFFGPGTRLTVL.

V and J are TRBV9 and TRBJ1-6; the D gene is possibly TRBD1 (6 bases). Germline V lookup: CDR1 SGDLS, CDR2 YYNGEE. The CDR3 length is 13 residues. V was shortened by 6 bases and J by 7 bases, with 11 bases between the two germline ends. CDR3 in amino acids: CASTKGGNSPLHF. The CDR3 bases are TGTGCCAGCACCAAAGGGGGAAATTCACCCCTCCACTTT.

This sequence joins TRBV30 and TRBJ1-4; 9 bases are shared with TRBD1. The ends lost 2 bases at V and 0 bases at J; junction bases unmatched: 1. In germline, CDR1 is GTSNPN, CDR2 SVGIG (reference sequence). This CDR3 comprises 15 residues. The CDR3 protein is CAWSRTGATNEKLFF. DNA of the CDR3: TGTGCCTGGAGTCGGACAGGGGCAACTAATGAAAAACTGTTTTTT.

The chain couples TRBV13 to TRBJ1-2; D remains ambiguous. V lost 5 bases, J lost 7 bases, and 17 bases lay in between. The CDR3 runs 14 residues. Germline V gene lookup returns CDR1 PRHDT and CDR2 FYEKMQ (reference sequence). CDR3 nucleotide sequence: TGTGCCAGCAGCGCGGGAAGGCTTCAGTCTGGCTACACCTTC. Its translation is CASSAGRLQSGYTF.

V gene TRBV5-1 combines with J gene TRBJ2-2; D is possibly TRBD1 (6 bases). Looked up from germline, CDR1 is SGHRS and CDR2 is YFSETQ. Trimming shortened V by 2 bases and J by 6 bases, and 14 bases separated the two germline ends. The CDR3 extends over 15 amino acids. CDR3 sequence (DNA): TGCGCCAGCAGCTTAGGACAGATGACGGCCGGGGAGCTGTTTTTT. Its protein is CASSLGQMTAGELFF.

The chain is built from TRBV9 and TRBJ2-7; a weak D match, TRBD2 (5 bases). The germline CDR1 and CDR2 sequences are SGDLS and YYNGEE. The CDR3 runs 18 residues. V was shortened by 0 bases and J by 3 bases, with 22 bases between the two germline ends. The DNA for the CDR3 is TGTGCCAGCAGCGTAGGCCCCTACCCCTTGGACGGGGACTACGAGCAGTACTTC. It yields the protein CASSVGPYPLDGDYEQYF. The entire variable domain, with the rest obtained from reference TRBV9 and TRBJ2-7, is as follows: DSGVTQTPKHLITATGQRVTLRCSPRSGDLSVYWYQQSLDQGLQFLIQYYNGEERAKGNILERFSAQQFPDLHSELNLSSLELGDSALYFCASSVGPYPLDGDYEQYFGPGTRLTVT.

DNA of the CDR3: TGTGCCAGCAGGAGACAGCAAGAGACCCAGTACTTC. It translates to CASRRQQETQYF. The chain uses TRBV2 and TRBJ2-5, with a possible D match to TRBD1 (5 bases). This CDR3 has 12 residues. V dropped 6 bases and J dropped 2 bases, with 7 bases sitting between them. Per the germline V gene, CDR1 is SNHLY and CDR2 is FYNNEI. Based on the CDR3 plus reference TRBV2 and TRBJ2-5, the full variable domain is EPEVTQTPSHQVTQMGQEVILRCVPISNHLYFYWYRQILGQKVEFLVSFYNNEISEKSEIFDDQFSVERPDGSNFTLKIRSTKLEDSAMYFCASRRQQETQYFGPGTRLLVL.

The genes are TRBV5-4 and TRBJ2-7; 9 bases map to TRBD2. Losses at the gene ends were 4 bases for V and 3 bases for J; bases not matched to a gene: 11. Germline CDR1 is SGHNT and CDR2 is YYREEE (reference sequence). The CDR3 spans 16 residues. This CDR3 is CASSHNLAGINYEQYF. In nucleotides, the CDR3 is TGTGCCAGCAGCCACAACCTAGCGGGGATTAACTACGAGCAGTACTTC.

CDR3 residues: CASSSLSGGGTNEQFF. The CDR3 DNA follows: TGTGCCAGCAGTTCCCTTAGCGGGGGCGGAACGAATGAGCAGTTCTTC. V is TRBV11-2 and J is TRBJ2-1; 9 bases align to TRBD2. From germline, CDR1 is SGHAT and CDR2 FQNNGV. J lost 7 bases, V lost 6 bases, and 13 bases had no gene match. The CDR3 runs to 16 residues. Combining the CDR3 with reference TRBV11-2 and TRBJ2-1 gives the whole variable domain EAGVAQSPRYKIIEKRQSVAFWCNPISGHATLYWYQQILGQGPKLLIQFQNNGVVDDSQLPKDRFSAERLKGVDSTLKIQPAKLEDSAVYLCASSSLSGGGTNEQFFGPGTRLTVL.

The chain is built from TRBV27 and TRBJ1-5, with a tentative D call TRBD1 (6 bases). In germline, CDR1 is MNHEY, CDR2 SMNVEV (reference sequence). The germline V and J ends were trimmed by 4 bases and 8 bases, with 15 bases remaining between them. There are 14 residues in the CDR3. The CDR3 DNA reads as TGTGCCAGCAGTTCACGGACGTCAGGGGAGCCCCAGCATTTT. Translating it yields CASSSRTSGEPQHF.

The J gene is TRBJ2-1, the V gene TRBV6-6; no firm D call. The CDR3 is 12 residues long. Trimming took 6 bases from V and 7 from J, leaving 10 bases between them. Germline CDR1 reads MNHNY; CDR2 reads SVGAGI (reference sequence). This chain's CDR3 is CASSPLANEQFF. The CDR3 DNA sequence: TGTGCCAGCAGCCCGCTTGCGAATGAGCAGTTCTTC.

The rearrangement uses TRBV19 and TRBJ1-5; perhaps TRBD1 as D (6 bases). V shed 8 bases and J shed 5 bases, with 10 bases lying between them. The germline V gene has CDR1 LNHDA and CDR2 SQIVND (reference sequence). The CDR3 is 12 residues long. CDR3 coding DNA: TGTGCCAGTGGGGGGGCTGATCAGCCCCAGCATTTT. Translating gives CASGGADQPQHF.

CDR3 protein: CASSPGQVTGELFF. For the CDR3, the DNA is TGTGCCAGCAGCCCCGGACAAGTCACCGGGGAGCTGTTTTTT. The chain has TRBV27 and TRBJ2-2; TRBD1 is a possible D gene (5 bases). The CDR3 sequence is 14 residues long. CDR1 and CDR2 (germline): MNHEY, SMNVEV (reference sequence). V lost 6 bases, J lost 4 bases, and 12 bases lay in between.

For the CDR3, the DNA is TGCAGCGTTGAAGGGGGGGGGCTTAATGAGCAGTTCTTC. Amino acids: CSVEGGGLNEQFF. This rearrangement joins TRBV29-1 to TRBJ2-1; maybe TRBD2 (7 bases). Per germline, CDR1 SQVTM and CDR2 ANQGSEA. The CDR3 contains 13 residues. V was pared by 1 base and J by 7 bases, with 11 bases between.

V usage is TRBV27 and J usage is TRBJ1-4; the D is unclear. Germline loops: CDR1 MNHEY, CDR2 SMNVEV (reference sequence). The CDR3 is made up of 14 amino acids. Trimming removed 1 base at V and 7 bases at J, with 10 bases between. For the CDR3, the DNA is TGTGCCAGCAGTTTATATTCCCATTCTGAAAAACTGTTTTTT. Protein product: CASSLYSHSEKLFF.

The chain carries TRBV18 and TRBJ1-5; D uncertain. CDR3 length equals 15 residues. V lost 4 bases and J 4 bases, leaving 14 bases between the germline ends. The germline V gene encodes CDR1 KGHSH and CDR2 LQKENI. In DNA form, the CDR3 reads TGTGCCAGCTCACTTGCAGGTAAAAGTAATCAGCCCCAGCATTTT. This translates into CASSLAGKSNQPQHF.

V and J are TRBV5-6 and TRBJ2-3, with D perhaps matching TRBD1 (6 bases). The germline V and J ends were trimmed by 3 bases and 0 bases, with 8 bases remaining between them. Germline V lookup: CDR1 SGHDT, CDR2 YYEEEE. The CDR3 runs 14 residues. The CDR3 region has the DNA TGTGCCAGCAGCTGGGGGCTTAGCACAGATACGCAGTATTTT. Protein: CASSWGLSTDTQYF.

This chain connects TRBV15 to TRBJ1-2; 8 bases agree with TRBD1. Trimming removed 0 bases from V and 5 bases from J; junction bases left unmatched: 8. Germline CDR1 LNHNV, CDR2 YYDKDF (reference sequence). The CDR3 consists of 16 residues. The chain's CDR3 is CATSREGGQGGYGYTF. The CDR3 DNA is TGTGCCACCAGCAGAGAGGGCGGACAGGGAGGGTATGGCTACACCTTC.

This chain joins TRBV9 and TRBJ1-2, with no clear D. CDR3 size: 14 residues. Between the trimmed V and J ends, which lost 4 bases and 4 bases, there was a span of 14 bases. CDR1 SGDLS and CDR2 YYNGEE come from the germline V gene. The CDR3 DNA reads TGTGCCAGCAGCCCTGACAAGAACACCTATGGCTACACCTTC. Its protein product is CASSPDKNTYGYTF.

V usage is TRBV30 and J usage is TRBJ2-1; D possibly corresponds to TRBD2 (8 bases). Germline-derived CDR1 and CDR2 are GTSNPN and SVGIG (reference sequence). The CDR3 runs 15 residues. V dropped 3 bases and J dropped 8 bases, with 20 bases sitting between them. The CDR3 DNA reads as TGTGCCTGGAGGCCCGGGACTAGGGGGCCCTATGAGCAGTTCTTC. Its translation is CAWRPGTRGPYEQFF.

The CDR3 region has the DNA TGTGCCAGTAGTATTTCAGGGCAGGGAGGCTACACCTTC. Protein sequence: CASSISGQGGYTF. The rearrangement joins TRBV19 to TRBJ1-2; D possibly corresponds to TRBD1 (5 bases). The CDR3 contains 13 residues. Germline-derived CDR1 and CDR2 are LNHDA and SQIVND (reference sequence). With 3 bases removed from V and 8 bases from J, the gap between germline ends came to 13 bases.

The J gene is TRBJ2-1, the V gene TRBV5-5; 10 bases are a match to TRBD2. Germline CDR1 and CDR2: SGHKS and YYEKEE (reference sequence). CDR3 length equals 16 residues. Trimming removed 3 bases from V and 7 bases from J; junction bases left unmatched: 10. The chain's CDR3 is CASSWEGSGRSNEQFF. In nucleotides, the CDR3 is TGTGCCAGCAGCTGGGAGGGTAGCGGGAGGAGTAATGAGCAGTTCTTC. The full variable domain, in which reference TRBV5-5 and TRBJ2-1 provide the parts outside the CDR3, is DAGVTQSPTHLIKTRGQQVTLRCSPISGHKSVSWYQQVLGQGPQFIFQYYEKEERGRGNFPDRFSARQFPNYSSELNVNALLLGDSALYLCASSWEGSGRSNEQFFGPGTRLTVL.

The chain carries TRBV7-9 and TRBJ2-3; the match to TRBD1 covers 7 bases. The CDR3 covers 15 residues. CDR1 SEHNR and CDR2 FQNEAQ come from the germline V gene (reference sequence). With 4 bases clipped from V and 0 bases from J, the junction kept 4 bases outside the gene matches. Written as DNA, the CDR3 is TGTGCCAGCAGCTCAGACAGGGCTAGCACAGATACGCAGTATTTT. Translation: CASSSDRASTDTQYF.